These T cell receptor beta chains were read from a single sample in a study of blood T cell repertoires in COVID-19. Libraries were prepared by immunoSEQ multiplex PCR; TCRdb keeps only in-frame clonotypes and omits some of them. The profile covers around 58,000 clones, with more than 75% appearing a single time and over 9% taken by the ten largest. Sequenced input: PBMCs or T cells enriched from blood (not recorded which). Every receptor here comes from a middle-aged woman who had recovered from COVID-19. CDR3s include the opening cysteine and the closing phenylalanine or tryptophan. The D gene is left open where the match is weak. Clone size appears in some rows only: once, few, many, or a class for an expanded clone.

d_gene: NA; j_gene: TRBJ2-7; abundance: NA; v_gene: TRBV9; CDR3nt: TGTGCCAGCAGCCCACCCCACAGGACCGCAATCGGCGACGAGCAGTACTTC; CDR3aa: CASSPPHRTAIGDEQYF
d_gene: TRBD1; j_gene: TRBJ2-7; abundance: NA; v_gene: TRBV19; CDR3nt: TGTGCCAGTAGCCAAGGGACAGGTTGGGACGAGCAGTACTTC; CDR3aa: CASSQGTGWDEQYF
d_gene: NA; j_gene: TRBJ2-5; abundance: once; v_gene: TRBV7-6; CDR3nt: TGTGCCAGCAGCTTAGCTGCTCGACAGATCCAAGAGACCCAGTACTTC; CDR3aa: CASSLAARQIQETQYF
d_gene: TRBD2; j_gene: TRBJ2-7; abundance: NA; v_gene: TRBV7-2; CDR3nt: TGTGCCAGCAGCTCGCTAGCGGGGGGGCCTTACGAGCAGTACTTC; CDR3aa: CASSSLAGGPYEQYF
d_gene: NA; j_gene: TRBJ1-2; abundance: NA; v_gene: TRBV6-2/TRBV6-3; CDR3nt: TGTGCCAGCAGTTACCGGCGGACAGACTTCTATGGCTACACCTTC; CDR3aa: CASSYRRTDFYGYTF
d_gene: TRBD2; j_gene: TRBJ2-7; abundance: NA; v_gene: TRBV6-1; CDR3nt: TGTGCCAGCAGTGAAAGCCTAGCGGGGGGCTACGAGCAGTACTTC; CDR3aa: CASSESLAGGYEQYF
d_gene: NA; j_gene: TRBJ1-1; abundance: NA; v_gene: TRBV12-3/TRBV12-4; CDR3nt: TGTGCCAGCTCGACAGGATTTGAAGCTTTCTTT; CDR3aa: CASSTGFEAFF
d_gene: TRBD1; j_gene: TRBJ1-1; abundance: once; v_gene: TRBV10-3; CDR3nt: TGTGCCATCAGGGGACAGATGAACACTGAAGCTTTCTTT; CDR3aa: CAIRGQMNTEAFF
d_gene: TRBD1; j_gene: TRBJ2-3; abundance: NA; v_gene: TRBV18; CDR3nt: TGTGCCAGCTCACCTCAAGACAGGGGCCTCGATACGCAGTATTTT; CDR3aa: CASSPQDRGLDTQYF
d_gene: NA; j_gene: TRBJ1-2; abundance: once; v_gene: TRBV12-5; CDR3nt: TGTGCTAGTGGTTTGGGCAGGGGAGACTATGGCTACACCTTC; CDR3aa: CASGLGRGDYGYTF
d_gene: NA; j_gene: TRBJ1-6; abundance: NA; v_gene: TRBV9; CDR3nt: TGTGCCAGCAGTCAAGGCGGGGCAGGGAATTCACCCCTCCACTTT; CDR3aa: CASSQGGAGNSPLHF
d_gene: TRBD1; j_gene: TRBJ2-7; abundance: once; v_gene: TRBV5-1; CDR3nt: TGCGCCAGCAGCCTCCGGGACAGGGGCTACGAGCAGTACTTC; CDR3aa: CASSLRDRGYEQYF
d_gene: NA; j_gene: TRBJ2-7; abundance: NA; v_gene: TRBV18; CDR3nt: TGTGCCAGCTCACTGGAGTACTCCTACGAGCAGTACTTC; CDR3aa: CASSLEYSYEQYF
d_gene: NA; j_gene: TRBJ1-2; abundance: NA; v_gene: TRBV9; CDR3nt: TGTGCCAGCAGCGTAGCTACAGACACAACCTATGGCTACACCTTC; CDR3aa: CASSVATDTTYGYTF
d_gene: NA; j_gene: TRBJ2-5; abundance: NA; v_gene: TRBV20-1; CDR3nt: TGCAGTGCTAGGAGATCGGAGACCCAGTACTTC; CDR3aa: CSARRSETQYF
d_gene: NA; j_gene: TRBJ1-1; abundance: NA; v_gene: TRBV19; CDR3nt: TGTGCCAGTAGTATTAGGGGGAGGGAGGGGTTCATGAACACTGAAGCTTTCTTT; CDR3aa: CASSIRGREGFMNTEAFF
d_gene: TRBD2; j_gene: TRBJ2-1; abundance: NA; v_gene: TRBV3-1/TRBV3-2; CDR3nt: TGTGCCAGCAGCCTCGCGACTAGCGGGGGTACCTACAATGAGCAGTTCTTC; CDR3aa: CASSLATSGGTYNEQFF
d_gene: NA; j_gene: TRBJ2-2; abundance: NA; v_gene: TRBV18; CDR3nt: TGTGCCAGCTCACCGTCCCTAAACACCGGGGAGCTGTTTTTT; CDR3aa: CASSPSLNTGELFF
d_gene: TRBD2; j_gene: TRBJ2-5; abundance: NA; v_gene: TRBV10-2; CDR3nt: TGCGCCAGCAGGTCCTCGGGACTAGCGGGGGAAAAGACCCAGTACTTC; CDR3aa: CASRSSGLAGEKTQYF
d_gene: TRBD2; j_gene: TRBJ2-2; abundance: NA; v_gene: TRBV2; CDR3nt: TGTGCCAGCAGGGGAGCGGGGGGCCGTTTAGGGGAGCTGTTTTTT; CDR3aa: CASRGAGGRLGELFF